A selection of T cell receptor beta chains follows, all from one sample in a study of post-analysis software for immune sequencing data. One entry per CDR3 protein, called by TCRdb with MiXCR from the PCR reads. Altogether about 570,000 distinct CDR3 sequences are present, around 31% being singletons, with the ten largest covering roughly 6%. Sequencing input: blood. These receptor sequences come from a girl between 2 and 17 years old with multiple sclerosis. Both conserved end residues are trimmed from each CDR3. Rows give clone size only sometimes, using once, few, many, or a class for an expanded clone.

size	V	J	CDR3
.	TRBV5-1	TRBJ2-5	ASSSPPEQETQY
few	TRBV20-1	TRBJ2-5	SATIPQPQETQY
.	TRBV5-6	TRBJ2-3	ASRSLADLTDTQY
.	TRBV10-3	TRBJ1-2	AISVGYGYT
.	TRBV12-3/TRBV12-4	TRBJ2-5	ASSSQDRLETQY
few	TRBV7-6	TRBJ1-4	ASSQATGTNEKLF
.	TRBV6-5	TRBJ1-6	ASVGSDPYNSPLH
.	TRBV6-6	TRBJ1-4	ASRGTEKLF
.	TRBV29-1	TRBJ2-1	SAGTLILVDEQF
once	TRBV5-1	TRBJ2-7	ASSFRQSSYEQY
.	TRBV12-3/TRBV12-4	TRBJ2-3	ASVFRGEYTDTQY
few	TRBV7-9	TRBJ2-1	ASSFLGANEQF
few	TRBV20-1	TRBJ2-5	SARYGIPSETQY
.	TRBV20-1	TRBJ2-1	SASPSGGSSYNGQF
.	TRBV7-9	TRBJ2-3	ASSLQRRLGDAQY
.	TRBV12-3/TRBV12-4	TRBJ1-2	ASSLYPIGYT
.	TRBV18	TRBJ1-1	ASSQTGTGMNTEAF
.	TRBV5-1	TRBJ2-7	ASSFNSGGPYVPEQY
.	TRBV6-5	TRBJ1-6	ASSYVGSPLH
.	TRBV20-1	TRBJ1-6	SARDPLRARPNSPLH
.	TRBV6-2/TRBV6-3	TRBJ2-5	ASSSRNGRETQY
.	TRBV18	TRBJ2-1	ASSPFDLAGAWNEQF
.	TRBV6-2/TRBV6-3	TRBJ2-4	ASSLSRDGDIQY
.	TRBV7-2	TRBJ2-5	ASSEGLAGGEETQY
.	TRBV13	TRBJ2-7	ASSSGWEQY
few	TRBV11-2	TRBJ2-4	ASSLTGSVLAKNIQY
few	TRBV2	TRBJ2-3	ASVGTSETDTQY
.	TRBV7-9	TRBJ1-1	ASSLAGRGTTEAF
few	TRBV2	TRBJ2-7	ASRLEGDSYEQY
.	TRBV5-4	TRBJ2-1	ASSPRTINYNEQF
.	TRBV6-1	TRBJ2-2	ASSGRDSRSRELF
.	TRBV5-1	TRBJ2-3	ASSLDRWETDTQY
few	TRBV20-1	TRBJ2-5	SARVLGAGEQETQY
few	TRBV3-1	TRBJ2-5	ASSQVSRRETQY
.	TRBV3-1	TRBJ2-5	ASGQELASGQETQY
few	TRBV7-3	TRBJ2-5	ASSLRGQSEETQY
.	TRBV20-1	TRBJ1-6	SARWQGDVGSPLH
few	TRBV20-1	TRBJ2-5	SASPGGTLETQY
.	TRBV4-1	TRBJ1-1	ASTATEYTEAF
few	TRBV6-1	TRBJ2-7	ASSPLYRGRDYEQY
.	TRBV20-1	TRBJ2-1	SARRGGGYNEQF
few	TRBV5-1	TRBJ2-5	ASSLGTVRQETQY